Each of the 31 T cell receptor beta chains below was sequenced from the same sample in a study of radiotherapy plus CTLA-4 blockade in lung cancer (dated by TCRdb to 2016 to 2018). The library was generated by the immunoSEQ multiplex PCR assay. This immuneACCESS table, as held by TCRdb, lists in-frame sequences with V and J called but not all clones. Of the missing ones, under half trace to an unresolved V gene in checked studies; the others have no known cause. This sample comprises about 25,000 clones, 71% of them detected only once. The ten biggest clones cover roughly 3% of the sample. Sequencing was performed on peripheral blood, taken from a patient treated with radiotherapy plus ipilimumab. The receptors shown here come from a human donor with non-small cell lung cancer whose response to radiotherapy plus ipilimumab could not be evaluated.

V and J are TRBV5-1 and TRBJ1-4; 7 positions match TRBD1. This CDR3 region has 12 residues. V lost 5 bases, J lost 5 bases, and 0 bases stayed unmatched. CDR1 SGHRS and CDR2 YFSETQ come from the germline V gene. CDR3 nucleotide sequence: TGCGCCAGCAGACAGGGGAATGAAAAACTGTTTTTT. This codes for CASRQGNEKLFF.

The chain links TRBV5-5 to TRBJ2-5, with TRBD2 matching 11 bases. The germline CDR1 and CDR2 sequences are SGHKS and YYEKEE (reference sequence). CDR3 length: 16 residues. V dropped 2 bases and J dropped 3; count of bases not matched to a gene: 6. The chain's CDR3 is CASSLSGTSGEETQYF. The CDR3 bases are TGTGCCAGCAGCTTATCCGGGACTAGCGGCGAAGAGACCCAGTACTTC.

This rearrangement joins TRBV6-5 to TRBJ2-1, with 12 positions matching TRBD1. The CDR3 has 16 amino acids. The ends lost 0 bases at V and 9 bases at J; junction bases unmatched: 6. The germline gives CDR1 MNHEY, CDR2 SVGAGI. The CDR3: CASSYSIGGQGAEQFF. The CDR3 DNA is TGTGCCAGCAGTTACTCGATTGGGGGACAGGGGGCTGAGCAGTTCTTC.

The chain uses TRBV28 and TRBJ1-2; possibly TRBD1 for D (6 bases). Germline V CDR1 and CDR2: MDHEN, SYDVKM. The CDR3 spans 15 residues. V was pared by 6 bases and J by 2 bases, with 16 bases between. CDR3 protein: CASSPGAGGNYGYTF. The CDR3 coding sequence is TGTGCCAGCAGCCCGGGGGCGGGGGGAAACTATGGCTACACCTTC.

On this clone itself: Distinct nucleotide sequences in the sample also encode this CDR3. The CDR3 loop is CASSPPGQGSDTQYF. In DNA, the CDR3 is TGTGCCAGCTCACCACCGGGACAGGGGTCGGATACGCAGTATTTT. This sequence joins TRBV18 and TRBJ2-3, with TRBD1 matching over 10 bases. Trimming took 0 bases from V and 6 from J; bases not matched to a gene: 3. CDR3 size: 15 residues. Germline CDR1 and CDR2: KGHSH and LQKENI.

The chain links TRBV30 to TRBJ2-5; a weak D match, TRBD2 (6 bases). The V and J ends lost 0 bases and 5 bases respectively, with 19 bases between them. This CDR3 contains 16 residues. Germline-derived CDR1 and CDR2 are GTSNPN and SVGIG (reference sequence). The CDR3 nucleotides are TGTGCCTGGAGTGTACGTCGACTAGGGCGGCGGGAGACCCAGTACTTC. This translates into CAWSVRRLGRRETQYF.

This clone is judged medium-sized. This chain joins TRBV5-8 and TRBJ1-4, with D maybe TRBD1 (5 bases). The CDR3 loop spans 12 amino acids. Germline V CDR1 and CDR2: SGHTS, YDEGEE. The germline V and J ends were trimmed by 2 bases and 12 bases, with 11 bases remaining between them. CDR3 in DNA: TGTGCCAGCAGCTTTAGGGGCCCGCAACTGTTTTTT. Translation: CASSFRGPQLFF.

This chain connects TRBV27 to TRBJ1-6, with D tentatively TRBD1 (5 bases). Per the germline V gene, CDR1 is MNHEY and CDR2 is SMNVEV (reference sequence). CDR3 length equals 15 residues. V dropped 6 bases and J dropped 2 bases, with 11 bases sitting between them. The CDR3 DNA reads TGTGCCAGCAGCATAGCAGGGACCTATAATTCACCCCTCCACTTT. Protein: CASSIAGTYNSPLHF.

This clone was counted a single time. The rearrangement joins TRBV9 to TRBJ1-1; 7 nucleotides match TRBD1. The CDR3 loop spans 15 amino acids. Germline loops: CDR1 SGDLS, CDR2 YYNGEE. V gave up 4 bases and J gave up 0 bases; unmatched junction bases: 6. The CDR3 nucleotides read TGTGCCAGCAGCCCGATGACAGGGCTGAACACTGAAGCTTTCTTT. Its protein is CASSPMTGLNTEAFF.

The gene calls are TRBV19 and TRBJ2-2; TRBD1 agrees at 12 bases. The CDR3 sequence is 18 residues long. With V trimmed by 1 base and J by 1 base, 4 bases remained unmatched. Per germline, CDR1 LNHDA and CDR2 SQIVND (reference sequence). This CDR3 reads CASSIGDRGRVNTGELFF. CDR3 nucleotides: TGTGCCAGTAGTATAGGGGACAGGGGGCGTGTGAACACCGGGGAGCTGTTTTTT.

This CDR3 reads CASSQDPLTGSSGYTF. Here the CDR3 DNA reads TGTGCCAGCAGCCAAGATCCCCTGACAGGGAGCTCTGGCTACACCTTC. The chain recombines TRBV14 with TRBJ1-2; 7 bases align to TRBD1. The CDR3 has 16 residues. The germline V gene encodes CDR1 SGHDN and CDR2 FVKESK. The trim removed 0 bases at V and 7 bases at J, leaving 11 bases unmatched.

This clone has more than one count but fewer than ten. The chain couples TRBV4-1 to TRBJ2-3, with D possibly TRBD2 on 5 matching bases. Germline V lookup: CDR1 MGHRA, CDR2 YSYEKL. The CDR3 consists of 16 residues. V lost 1 base to trimming and J lost 4 bases, with 15 bases between them. This chain's CDR3 is CASSQAPEAVADTQYF. The CDR3 DNA sequence: TGCGCCAGCAGCCAAGCCCCCGAAGCGGTGGCAGATACGCAGTATTTT.

V gene TRBV7-9 combines with J gene TRBJ1-6; D gene uncertain. CDR3 length: 14 residues. The germline V gene has CDR1 SEHNR and CDR2 FQNEAQ (reference sequence). Trimming stripped 1 base from V and 10 bases from J, with 11 bases between. CDR3 residues: CASSLERAGSPLHF. The DNA for the CDR3 is TGTGCCAGCAGCTTAGAAAGGGCGGGATCACCCCTCCACTTT.

The chain carries TRBV5-8 and TRBJ2-3, with 13 bases matching TRBD2. Germline values: CDR1 SGHTS, CDR2 YDEGEE. V gave up 4 bases and J gave up 2 bases; unmatched junction bases: 4. The CDR3 totals 16 residues. In nucleotides, the CDR3 is TGTGCCAGCAGCCTTGGACTAGCGGGGGTCACAGATACGCAGTATTTT. Translated: CASSLGLAGVTDTQYF.

This sequence joins TRBV4-2 and TRBJ2-1; 11 positions match TRBD2. J gave up 6 bases and V 0 bases, and 1 base lay outside the gene matches. This CDR3 contains 15 residues. Per germline, CDR1 LGHNA and CDR2 YNFKEQ. CDR3 residues: CASSQDLAGGNEQFF. The CDR3, as DNA: TGTGCCAGCAGCCAAGATCTAGCGGGAGGCAATGAGCAGTTCTTC.

The rearrangement joins TRBV9 to TRBJ2-6, with 10 bases fitting TRBD1. The V and J ends lost 4 bases and 2 bases, in that order; junction bases with no gene match: 9. The CDR3 runs to 18 residues. Germline lookup yields CDR1 SGDLS and CDR2 YYNGEE. CDR3: CASSNRDRGYPGANVLTF. The DNA for the CDR3 is TGTGCCAGCAGCAACCGGGACAGGGGATATCCTGGGGCCAACGTCCTGACTTTC.

The chain carries TRBV9 and TRBJ2-7; D not certain. This CDR3 spans 14 amino acids. Trimming cost V 1 base and J 1 base, with 9 bases left between them. Germline CDR1 is SGDLS and CDR2 is YYNGEE. As DNA, the CDR3 is TGTGCCAGCAGCGTATCCGGTGGTTCCTACGAGCAGTACTTC. It yields the protein CASSVSGGSYEQYF. Full variable domain (remainder filled in from reference TRBV9 and TRBJ2-7): DSGVTQTPKHLITATGQRVTLRCSPRSGDLSVYWYQQSLDQGLQFLIQYYNGEERAKGNILERFSAQQFPDLHSELNLSSLELGDSALYFCASSVSGGSYEQYFGPGTRLTVT.

This clone was seen a few times. The chain has TRBV7-8 and TRBJ2-3, with D uncertain. There are 14 residues in the CDR3. Trimming pared 5 bases from V and 0 bases from J, leaving 9 bases between. Germline V CDR1 and CDR2: SGHVS, FQNEAQ. The CDR3 region is CASSTGPSTDTQYF. The CDR3 DNA reads as TGTGCCAGCAGCACTGGGCCCAGCACAGATACGCAGTATTTT.

V and J are TRBV7-9 and TRBJ2-3, with D tentatively TRBD2 (7 bases). This CDR3 contains 14 residues. V gave up 8 bases and J gave up 3 bases, with 15 bases separating them. Looked up from germline, CDR1 is SEHNR and CDR2 is FQNEAQ (reference sequence). This chain's CDR3 is CASWVGGGTDTQYF. DNA of the CDR3: TGTGCCAGCTGGGTGGGAGGGGGGACAGATACGCAGTATTTT.

By share, this clone counts as medium-sized. The chain is built from TRBV7-2 and TRBJ1-4; 7 positions agree with TRBD1. This CDR3 has 15 amino acids. Per the germline V gene, CDR1 is SGHTA and CDR2 is FQGNSA. The V segment lost 6 bases and the J segment 8 bases; nucleotides outside the gene matches: 12. The CDR3 nucleotides read TGTGCCAGCAGTTGGGCGGGACAGCGAGGAGAAAAACTGTTTTTT. It specifies CASSWAGQRGEKLFF.

V usage is TRBV10-3 and J usage is TRBJ2-1; the match to TRBD2 covers 9 bases. The CDR3 covers 15 residues. Trimming took 5 bases from V and 0 from J; bases not matched to a gene: 2. Per germline, CDR1 ENHRY and CDR2 SYGVKD. The CDR3: CAISPSGVSYNEQFF. The DNA of the CDR3 is TGTGCCATCAGTCCTAGCGGGGTCTCCTACAATGAGCAGTTCTTC.

The chain joins TRBV14 to TRBJ2-7, with D perhaps TRBD1 (6 bases). CDR3 length equals 17 residues. Germline lookup yields CDR1 SGHDN and CDR2 FVKESK. V lost 4 bases and J 0 bases, leaving 19 bases between the germline ends. CDR3 DNA sequence: TGTGCCAGCAGCCGCAGGCGGACAGACCATTTCTCCTACGAGCAGTACTTC. It specifies CASSRRRTDHFSYEQYF.

The chain employs TRBV28 and TRBJ2-5; 13 bases are a match to TRBD2. The V gene's germline CDR1 is MDHEN and CDR2 SYDVKM. The CDR3 loop spans 18 amino acids. J was trimmed by 5 bases and V by 10 bases; bases with no gene match: 19. DNA for the CDR3: TGTGCCACCCCGGGGACACCGGGACTAGCGGGACGGGGTGAGACCCAGTACTTC. It encodes CATPGTPGLAGRGETQYF.

The genes are TRBV28 and TRBJ1-2; D possibly corresponds to TRBD1 (5 bases). The CDR3 totals 14 residues. Deletions cut 2 bases from V and 3 bases from J, with 10 bases between. From germline, CDR1 is MDHEN and CDR2 SYDVKM. In DNA form, the CDR3 reads TGTGCCAGCAGTTTAGGCGACAGATACTATGGCTACACCTTC. This gives the protein CASSLGDRYYGYTF.

A few counts support this clone. The J gene is TRBJ2-7, the V gene TRBV28; D call uncertain. CDR1 is MDHEN and CDR2 is SYDVKM in the germline V gene. V lost 5 bases, J lost 3 bases, and 2 bases lay in between. This CDR3 has 10 amino acids. The CDR3 spells CASSHYEQYF. CDR3 DNA: TGTGCCAGCAGTCACTACGAGCAGTACTTC.

The chain joins TRBV18 to TRBJ2-1, with 12 bases identical to TRBD2. After removal of 4 bases from V and 3 bases from J, the junction contained 4 bases not matched to a gene. The CDR3 is 16 amino acids. The germline V gene encodes CDR1 KGHSH and CDR2 LQKENI. The CDR3 here is CASSRGLAGYYNEQFF. The CDR3 DNA sequence: TGTGCCAGCTCACGGGGACTAGCGGGTTACTACAATGAGCAGTTCTTC.

The chain combines TRBV5-1 with TRBJ2-7, with TRBD1 matching over 10 bases. This CDR3 contains 15 residues. J lost 3 bases, V lost 1 base, and 4 bases had no gene match. Germline V gives CDR1 SGHRS, CDR2 YFSETQ. The CDR3 DNA reads TGCGCCAGCAGCTTGACCGGGACAGGGGACTACGAGCAGTACTTC. Residues: CASSLTGTGDYEQYF.

This chain joins TRBV5-5 and TRBJ2-5; 8 positions agree with TRBD2. This CDR3 region has 15 residues. The V gene's germline CDR1 is SGHKS and CDR2 YYEKEE (reference sequence). With 1 base clipped from V and 2 bases from J, the junction kept 4 bases outside the gene matches. CDR3 in DNA: TGTGCCAGCAGCTTGCTAGCGGGTACTCAAGAGACCCAGTACTTC. This sequence encodes CASSLLAGTQETQYF. Full variable domain (outside the CDR3, taken from reference TRBV5-5 and TRBJ2-5): DAGVTQSPTHLIKTRGQQVTLRCSPISGHKSVSWYQQVLGQGPQFIFQYYEKEERGRGNFPDRFSARQFPNYSSELNVNALLLGDSALYLCASSLLAGTQETQYFGPGTRLLVL.

J is TRBJ1-5 and V is TRBV28; D gene ambiguous. The CDR3 is made up of 12 amino acids. Per the germline V gene, CDR1 is MDHEN and CDR2 is SYDVKM. Between the trimmed V and J ends, which lost 8 bases and 4 bases, there was a span of 9 bases. CDR3 nucleotide sequence: TGTGCCAGCTATACTAGAAATCAGCCCCAGCATTTT. It yields the protein CASYTRNQPQHF. The full variable domain, in which reference TRBV28 and TRBJ1-5 provide the parts outside the CDR3, is DVKVTQSSRYLVKRTGEKVFLECVQDMDHENMFWYRQDPGLGLRLIYFSYDVKMKEKGDIPEGYSVSREKKERFSLILESASTNQTSMYLCASYTRNQPQHFGDGTRLSIL.

The gene calls are TRBV11-3 and TRBJ2-5, with TRBD2 as a possible D gene (6 bases). The ends were cut back, 4 bases at V and 4 bases at J, with 13 bases in the middle. Germline loops: CDR1 SGHNT, CDR2 YENEEA. The CDR3 contains 14 residues. CDR3 loop: CASSSTRDSETQYF. CDR3 nucleotide sequence: TGTGCCAGCAGCTCGACTAGGGACTCAGAGACCCAGTACTTC. Looking up the rest from reference TRBV11-3 and TRBJ2-5 gives the full variable domain: EAGVVQSPRYKIIEKKQPVAFWCNPISGHNTLYWYLQNLGQGPELLIRYENEEAVDDSQLPKDRFSAERLKGVDSTLKIQPAELGDSAVYLCASSSTRDSETQYFGPGTRLLVL.

The chain links TRBV5-1 to TRBJ2-5; 9 bases align to TRBD1. The CDR3 extends over 15 amino acids. CDR1 is SGHRS and CDR2 is YFSETQ in the germline V gene. The trim removed 1 base at V and 5 bases at J, leaving 6 bases unmatched. In DNA, the CDR3 is TGCGCCAGCAGCTTGCAGGGACAGGGCCACGAGACCCAGTACTTC. Its protein is CASSLQGQGHETQYF.